The next 20 T cell receptor beta chains were all read from a single sample in a study of CD8+ T cells in alopecia areata. TCR sequencing used cDNA made by reverse transcription of extracted RNA. Method: immunoSEQ multiplex PCR; TCRdb's copy keeps in-frame clones and lacks some. Here the sample spans 35,000 to 50,000 clones, just under 95% being singletons. As for treatment: oral pan-JAK inhibitor, 5-10 mg twice daily. The sample was CD8+ T cells sorted from blood, taken at week 24, from a patient treated with tofacitinib. These receptors were obtained from a human donor with alopecia areata.

The gene calls are TRBV27 and TRBJ2-3; D remains unclear. This CDR3 is 16 amino acids long. Germline V lookup: CDR1 MNHEY, CDR2 SMNVEV (reference sequence). Trimming shortened V by 4 bases and J by 0 bases, and 14 bases separated the two germline ends. The CDR3 nucleotides are TGTGCCAGCAGTTCCCCTATAAGTGTTAGCACAGATACGCAGTATTTT. Its protein is CASSSPISVSTDTQYF.

The V call is TRBV7-8, the J call TRBJ1-5, with D possibly matching TRBD1 (6 bases). The V and J ends lost 3 bases and 5 bases respectively, with 14 bases between them. CDR3 length equals 15 residues. CDR1 and CDR2 from the germline V gene are SGHVS and FQNEAQ. The CDR3 nucleotides are TGTGCCAGCAGCTTGGGCGGGGGCGAAGATCAGCCCCAGCATTTT. Translating gives CASSLGGGEDQPQHF.

The chain has TRBV28 and TRBJ2-1; perhaps TRBD1 as D (5 bases). The germline gives CDR1 MDHEN, CDR2 SYDVKM. Trimming removed 3 bases from V and 4 bases from J, with 10 bases in between. The length of the CDR3 is 14 residues. The CDR3 nucleotides read TGTGCCAGCAGTTTTAGGACACTGTACAATGAGCAGTTCTTC. Residues: CASSFRTLYNEQFF.

This sequence joins TRBV18 and TRBJ1-1, with TRBD1 matching 7 bases. This CDR3 has 16 amino acids. Trimming cost V 5 bases and J 1 base; bases outside gene matches: 10. CDR1 KGHSH and CDR2 LQKENI come from the germline V gene. CDR3 sequence reads: CASSDRVIGANTEAFF. CDR3 DNA sequence: TGTGCCAGCTCAGACAGGGTTATTGGTGCGAACACTGAAGCTTTCTTT.

This rearrangement joins TRBV14 to TRBJ2-1; no clear D gene. This CDR3 has 13 amino acids. From germline, CDR1 is SGHDN and CDR2 FVKESK. V dropped 3 bases and J dropped 2 bases, with 5 bases sitting between them. The CDR3 nucleotides are TGTGCCAGCAGCCAGACCCCCTACAATGAGCAGTTCTTC. Translated: CASSQTPYNEQFF.

There are a few counts of this clone. J is TRBJ2-1 and V is TRBV5-6, with D uncertain. CDR3 length: 11 amino acids. Trimming pared 4 bases from V and 6 bases from J, leaving 5 bases between. From germline, CDR1 is SGHDT and CDR2 YYEEEE. CDR3 amino acids: CASSGINEQFF. CDR3 bases: TGTGCCAGCAGCGGAATCAATGAGCAGTTCTTC.

The chain joins TRBV27 to TRBJ2-7; TRBD2 might be the D (6 bases). Trimming took off 6 bases at V and 2 bases at J, with 11 bases between the two ends. Germline CDR1 and CDR2: MNHEY and SMNVEV (reference sequence). The CDR3 contains 13 residues. CDR3 coding DNA: TGTGCCAGCAGAATAGCGGAACCCTACGAGCAGTACTTC. The encoded protein is CASRIAEPYEQYF.

V gene TRBV7-2 combines with J gene TRBJ2-5; D possibly corresponds to TRBD2 (7 bases). Trimming removed 4 bases at V and 5 bases at J, with 14 bases between. Germline V gene lookup returns CDR1 SGHTA and CDR2 FQGNSA. The CDR3 consists of 14 residues. The CDR3 DNA is TGTGCCAGCAGCTGGAGGGGGGGCTGGGAGACCCAGTACTTC. It codes for CASSWRGGWETQYF. The full variable domain, in which reference TRBV7-2 and TRBJ2-5 provide the parts outside the CDR3, is GAGVSQSPSNKVTEKGKDVELRCDPISGHTALYWYRQSLGQGLEFLIYFQGNSAPDKSGLPSDRFSAERTGGSVSTLTIQRTQQEDSAVYLCASSWRGGWETQYFGPGTRLLVL.

J is TRBJ1-2 and V is TRBV30; 7 nucleotides align to TRBD1. V shed 4 bases, J shed 6 bases, and the junction held 2 bases outside the gene matches. CDR1 GTSNPN and CDR2 SVGIG come from the germline V gene (reference sequence). CDR3 length equals 11 residues. The CDR3 sequence is CAWTTGDGYTF. In nucleotides, the CDR3 is TGTGCCTGGACAACAGGGGATGGCTACACCTTC. The variable domain in full, with the rest retrieved from reference TRBV30 and TRBJ1-2, is SQTIHQWPATLVQPVGSPLSLECTVEGTSNPNLYWYRQAAGRGLQLLFYSVGIGQISSEVPQNLSASRPQDRQFILSSKKLLLSDSGFYLCAWTTGDGYTFGSGTRLTVV.

The V and J genes are TRBV11-2 and TRBJ2-7; 7 bases are shared with TRBD2. Germline lookup yields CDR1 SGHAT and CDR2 FQNNGV. CDR3 length equals 14 residues. With V trimmed by 5 bases and J by 6 bases, 10 bases remained unmatched. CDR3 bases: TGTGCCAGCAGCGGAGGGGAGGGCGGAGGCGAGCAGTACTTC. Amino acid sequence: CASSGGEGGGEQYF.

The gene calls are TRBV5-6 and TRBJ2-1; tentatively, D is TRBD2 (5 bases). The CDR3 has 13 amino acids. V lost 2 bases and J 6 bases, leaving 9 bases between the germline ends. CDR1 is SGHDT and CDR2 is YYEEEE in the germline V gene. The CDR3 nucleotides are TGTGCCAGCAGCTTCTCTAGCCTCAATGAGCAGTTCTTC. Its translation: CASSFSSLNEQFF.

This chain uses TRBV6-6 with TRBJ2-3; D might be TRBD1 (6 bases). V was pared by 2 bases and J by 9 bases, with 12 bases between. Germline loops: CDR1 MNHNY, CDR2 SVGAGI (reference sequence). The CDR3 loop spans 13 amino acids. Written as DNA, the CDR3 is TGTGCCAGCAGTTACGAAGGAACAGGGACGCAGTATTTT. Protein product: CASSYEGTGTQYF.

The gene calls are TRBV4-1 and TRBJ2-7; D unclear. V gave up 1 base and J gave up 2 bases, with 15 bases separating them. This CDR3 spans 16 amino acids. The germline gives CDR1 MGHRA, CDR2 YSYEKL. Written as DNA, the CDR3 is TGCGCCAGCAGCCAAGGACCGGACGGAACCCCCTACGAGCAGTACTTC. Its protein product is CASSQGPDGTPYEQYF.

The CDR3 DNA sequence: TGCAGCGAACGGGGGGGACAGGGAAGTAACAATGAGCAGTTCTTC. Amino acids: CSERGGQGSNNEQFF. This chain joins TRBV29-1 and TRBJ2-1; D might be TRBD1 (9 bases). Germline CDR1 reads SQVTM; CDR2 reads ANQGSEA. Trimming removed 7 bases at V and 5 bases at J, with 21 bases between. This CDR3 is built from 15 residues.

This chain's CDR3 is CAIPTGFENTGELFF. CDR3 bases: TGTGCCATCCCCACAGGGTTCGAGAACACCGGGGAGCTGTTTTTT. The chain combines TRBV10-3 with TRBJ2-2, with D possibly being TRBD1 (6 bases). The CDR3 extends over 15 amino acids. The germline V gene encodes CDR1 ENHRY and CDR2 SYGVKD. V was cut by 8 bases and J by 1 base, with 14 bases left in between.

This clone has only one observation. This rearrangement joins TRBV10-3 to TRBJ1-3, with no clear D. Trimming took 0 bases from V and 9 from J, leaving 12 bases between them. Germline V gene lookup returns CDR1 ENHRY and CDR2 SYGVKD. The CDR3 covers 14 residues. CDR3 residues: CAISESAALSTIYF. The CDR3 coding sequence is TGTGCCATCAGTGAGTCCGCGGCTTTAAGCACCATATATTTT.

With regard to this clone: This sample also contains other DNA sequences that code for the same CDR3. This CDR3 reads CASSQDFGVYEQYF. CDR3 coding DNA: TGCGCCAGCAGCCAAGATTTTGGGGTCTACGAGCAGTACTTC. V and J are TRBV4-3 and TRBJ2-7; D ambiguous. Per the germline V gene, CDR1 is LGHNA and CDR2 is YSLEER. The CDR3 is made up of 14 amino acids. Trimming took off 0 bases at V and 3 bases at J, with 9 bases between the two ends.

Only one count was recorded for this clone. The sample carries other DNA sequences with the same CDR3. The rearrangement uses TRBV6-4 and TRBJ2-3, with 8 bases fitting TRBD2. The CDR3 consists of 15 residues. The V segment lost 3 bases and the J segment 6 bases; nucleotides outside the gene matches: 8. The germline V gene has CDR1 MRHNA and CDR2 SNTAGT. The CDR3 loop is CASSESGGASDTQYF. The CDR3 region has the DNA TGTGCCAGCAGTGAGTCGGGGGGGGCCTCGGATACGCAGTATTTT.

This clone was detected once. This sequence joins TRBV7-2 and TRBJ2-3; D remains unclear. The germline V gene has CDR1 SGHTA and CDR2 FQGNSA. Trimming left V 7 bases short and J 5 bases short, with 10 bases between. The CDR3 totals 12 residues. CDR3 amino acids: CASKTPRDTQYF. The CDR3 DNA sequence: TGTGCCAGCAAGACCCCCCGAGATACGCAGTATTTT.

In regard to this clone: The sample has other DNA sequences that encode this CDR3 too. The chain recombines TRBV19 with TRBJ1-1; D is unresolved. Germline lookup yields CDR1 LNHDA and CDR2 SQIVND (reference sequence). The ends were cut back, 1 base at V and 5 bases at J, with 14 bases in the middle. The CDR3 consists of 15 residues. The CDR3 bases are TGTGCCAGTAGTATAGGGACCGACGTAGGTACTGAAGCTTTCTTT. It specifies CASSIGTDVGTEAFF.